These 4 T cell receptor beta chains came from one sample sequenced in a study of blood T cell repertoires in COVID-19 (dated by TCRdb to 2020 to 2022). To prepare the library, the immunoSEQ multiplex PCR assay was applied. The immuneACCESS repertoire file appears here via TCRdb, limited to in-frame rearrangements. These files lack a portion of the clones; in checked studies, under half of the deficit traces to unresolved V genes, and the cause of the others is not known. Across this sample there are about 270,000 clones, with around 90% seen only once. The top ten constitute 4.1% of the sample. Source material: PBMCs or T cells enriched from blood (not recorded which). These receptors came from a woman in her twenties or thirties with acute COVID-19.

The rearrangement joins TRBV7-2 to TRBJ2-1; D is undetermined. The CDR3 runs 12 residues. V was cut by 2 bases and J by 9 bases, with 8 bases left in between. CDR1 and CDR2 (germline): SGHTA, FQGNSA. CDR3 coding DNA: TGTGCCAGCAGCTTATTCCCCAGTGAGCAGTTCTTC. This gives the protein CASSLFPSEQFF.

The rearrangement links TRBV5-6 to TRBJ2-1; TRBD1 aligns across 10 bases. The ends lost 2 bases at V and 4 bases at J; junction bases unmatched: 3. Germline V CDR1 and CDR2: SGHDT, YYEEEE. The CDR3 spans 15 residues. The CDR3 DNA sequence: TGTGCCAGCAGCTTTGACAGGGGGCCTTACAATGAGCAGTTCTTC. It yields the protein CASSFDRGPYNEQFF.

The chain is built from TRBV4-2 and TRBJ2-2, with 10 positions matching TRBD2. The CDR3 is 16 amino acids. V shed 0 bases, J shed 8 bases, and the junction held 6 bases outside the gene matches. Germline V gene data show CDR1 as LGHNA and CDR2 as YNFKEQ. CDR3 sequence: CASSQDPLAGVGELFF. The CDR3 coding sequence is TGTGCCAGCAGCCAAGATCCCCTAGCGGGGGTAGGGGAGCTGTTTTTT.

V gene TRBV3-1 (or the pseudogene TRBV3-2) combines with J gene TRBJ2-7; tentative D call: TRBD2 (6 bases). V was clipped by 6 bases and J by 0 bases, with 12 bases between them. The CDR3 is made up of 14 amino acids. Looked up from germline, CDR1 is LGHDT and CDR2 is YNNKEL (reference sequence). CDR3 nucleotides: TGTGCCAGCAGTCCCCAGCGGGTCTCCTACGAGCAGTACTTC. Its protein product is CASSPQRVSYEQYF.